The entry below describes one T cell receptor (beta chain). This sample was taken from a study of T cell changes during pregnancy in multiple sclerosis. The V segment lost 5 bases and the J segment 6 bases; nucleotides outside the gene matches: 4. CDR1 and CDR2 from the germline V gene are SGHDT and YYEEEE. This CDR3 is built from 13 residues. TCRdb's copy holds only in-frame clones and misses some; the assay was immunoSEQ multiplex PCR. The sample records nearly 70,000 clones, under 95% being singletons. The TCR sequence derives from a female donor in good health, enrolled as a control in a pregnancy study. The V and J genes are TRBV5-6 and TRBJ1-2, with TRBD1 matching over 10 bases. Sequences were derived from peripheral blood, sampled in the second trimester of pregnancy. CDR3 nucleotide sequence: TGTGCCAGCAGTTTGACAGGGGGCAATGGCTACACCTTC. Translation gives CASSLTGGNGYTF.